This entry lists 6 T cell receptor beta chains sequenced from one sample in a study of shared clonotypes between healthy human individuals. Sequencing used immunoSEQ multiplex PCR; TCRdb keeps in-frame clones, though not all of them. The table records some 580,000 clones, 95% to 98% of them present only once. The sample was naive CD4+ T cells sorted from blood. Subset in this sample: CD45RA+ positively selected. The origin of the receptors is a woman aged 25 to 39 in good health.

The chain is built from TRBV30 and TRBJ2-2; TRBD2 aligns across 13 bases. The CDR3 spans 17 residues. Losses at the gene ends were 2 bases for V and 5 bases for J; bases not matched to a gene: 8. The germline CDR1 and CDR2 sequences are GTSNPN and SVGIG (reference sequence). The CDR3 bases are TGTGCCTGGAGTCGAGGGACTAGCGGGATCTGGACCGGGGAGCTGTTTTTT. Protein sequence: CAWSRGTSGIWTGELFF.

This chain uses TRBV10-2 with TRBJ2-1; 7 bases are a match to TRBD2. The V gene's germline CDR1 is WSHSY and CDR2 SAAADI. The CDR3 is 14 residues long. Trimming at V came to 5 bases and at J to 6 bases, leaving 7 bases not matched to a gene. The CDR3 DNA is TGCGCCAGCAGTATAGCGGGTTTGGCCAATGAGCAGTTCTTC. This codes for CASSIAGLANEQFF.

V and J are TRBV18 and TRBJ2-7, with 8 bases fitting TRBD1. Germline-derived CDR1 and CDR2 are KGHSH and LQKENI. This CDR3 is built from 16 residues. V trimming: 5 bases; J trimming: 3 bases; junction bases outside the gene matches: 12. The CDR3 DNA follows: TGTGCCAGCTCATCGACGACAGGGGCAAACTACTACGAGCAGTACTTC. Amino acids: CASSSTTGANYYEQYF. The full variable domain, its missing parts supplied by reference TRBV18 and TRBJ2-7, is NAGVMQNPRHLVRRRGQEARLRCSPMKGHSHVYWYRQLPEEGLKFMVYLQKENIIDESGMPKERFSAEFPKEGPSILRIQQVVRGDSAAYFCASSSTTGANYYEQYFGPGTRLTVT.

V gene TRBV28 combines with J gene TRBJ2-5; 11 bases are shared with TRBD1. The last part of the DNA fits TRBJ2-7 better; the J call may be wrong. This CDR3 comprises 14 residues. Per the germline V gene, CDR1 is MDHEN and CDR2 is SYDVKM. CDR3 DNA: TGTGCCAGCAGTGCCCCCGGGACAGGGGGCGAGCAGTACTTC. Its translation: CASSAPGTGGEQYF.

The chain couples TRBV7-3 to TRBJ2-5; 11 nucleotides match TRBD2. The CDR3 totals 15 residues. Germline loops: CDR1 SGHTA, CDR2 FQGTGA. V lost 5 bases, J lost 5 bases, and 7 bases stayed unmatched. The CDR3 DNA reads as TGTGCCAGCAGCCGTACTAGCGGGAGAGCGGAGACCCAGTACTTC. It translates to CASSRTSGRAETQYF.

V and J are TRBV28 and TRBJ2-2; D is undetermined. CDR1 is MDHEN, CDR2 SYDVKM, per germline. Trimming shortened V by 6 bases and J by 8 bases, and 7 bases separated the two germline ends. The CDR3 has 11 amino acids. The DNA of the CDR3 is TGTGCCAGCAGCTCGTGGGGGGAGCTGTTTTTT. Translating it yields CASSSWGELFF.